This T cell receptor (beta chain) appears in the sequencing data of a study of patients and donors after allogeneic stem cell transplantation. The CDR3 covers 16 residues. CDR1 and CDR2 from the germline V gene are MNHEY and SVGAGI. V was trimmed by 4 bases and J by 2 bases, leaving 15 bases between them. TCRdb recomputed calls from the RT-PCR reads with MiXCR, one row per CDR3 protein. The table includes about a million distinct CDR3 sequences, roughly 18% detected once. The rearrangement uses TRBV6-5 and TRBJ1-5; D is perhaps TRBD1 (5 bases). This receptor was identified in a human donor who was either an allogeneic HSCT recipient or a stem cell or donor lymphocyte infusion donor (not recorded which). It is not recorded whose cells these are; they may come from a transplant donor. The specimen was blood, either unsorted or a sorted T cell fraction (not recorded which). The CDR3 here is CASSFARGEGNQPQHF. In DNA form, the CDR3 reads TGTGCCAGCAGTTTCGCTCGGGGCGAAGGCAATCAGCCCCAGCATTTT.